Listed here are 15 T cell receptor beta chains from one sample, sequenced in a study of human T cells and chemical hapten exposure. TCRdb called the RACE reads again in MiXCR, with one record for every CDR3 protein. The profile shows roughly 260,000 distinct CDR3 sequences, 7.5% to 9% of them singletons. Specified time point: pre-sensitization, week 0. Treatment described: therapeutic diphenylcyclopropenone sensitization with weekly scalp DPC. This specimen was whole blood, taken in connection with sensitization to the hapten diphenylcyclopropenone (DPC). All receptors come from a woman aged 40 to 55 with alopecia areata. Some clones in this sample may be carry-over from other donors' samples.

This chain uses TRBV12-3 or TRBV12-4 with TRBJ2-1, with 11 positions matching TRBD2. V was pared by 6 bases and J by 1 base, with 5 bases of the junction left unmatched. CDR3 length equals 16 residues. CDR3: CASSPGLAESYNEQFF. Written as DNA, the CDR3 is TGTGCCAGCAGCCCGGGACTAGCGGAATCCTACAATGAGCAGTTCTTC.

This clonotype was recorded a few times. The chain joins TRBV5-1 to TRBJ2-2, with no clear D. This CDR3 contains 15 residues. The germline V gene encodes CDR1 SGHRS and CDR2 YFSETQ. V lost 1 base and J 0 bases, leaving 7 bases between the germline ends. CDR3 amino acids: CASSLQVSNTGELFF. The CDR3 nucleotides read TGCGCCAGCAGCTTGCAGGTTTCGAACACCGGGGAGCTGTTTTTT. Filled out from reference TRBV5-1 and TRBJ2-2, the complete variable domain reads KAGVTQTPRYLIKTRGQQVTLSCSPISGHRSVSWYQQTPGQGLQFLFEYFSETQRNKGNFPGRFSGRQFSNSRSEMNVSTLELGDSALYLCASSLQVSNTGELFFGEGSRLTVL.

The CDR3 bases are TGTGCCAGCAGTCGACTTGGGGACAGGGGGCTAGATACGCAGTATTTT. It translates to CASSRLGDRGLDTQYF. The chain combines TRBV11-1 with TRBJ2-3, with 12 positions matching TRBD1. V trimming: 6 bases; J trimming: 5 bases; junction bases outside the gene matches: 9. Germline CDR1 and CDR2: SGHAT and FQDESV (reference sequence). The CDR3 length is 16 residues.

This clonotype was seen repeatedly, ten times or more. The chain has TRBV28 and TRBJ2-7; no firm D call. CDR1 and CDR2 (germline): MDHEN, SYDVKM. The length of the CDR3 is 11 residues. V lost 4 bases to trimming and J lost 9 bases, with 10 bases between them. This chain's CDR3 is CASSSWWGQYF. CDR3 nucleotides: TGTGCCAGCAGTTCCTGGTGGGGGCAGTACTTC.

This clonotype was seen only a few times. The chain recombines TRBV6-5 with TRBJ1-3; 7 bases are shared with TRBD1. V shed 4 bases and J 4 bases; nucleotides not matched to a gene: 7. The CDR3 length is 15 residues. The V gene's germline CDR1 is MNHEY and CDR2 SVGAGI. The CDR3 is CASSSWTGRGNTIYF. As DNA, the CDR3 is TGTGCCAGCAGTTCCTGGACAGGCCGAGGAAACACCATATATTTT.

This chain links TRBV21-1 with TRBJ2-7. TRBV21-1 counts as a pseudogene. This CDR3 is built from 12 residues. The CDR3, as DNA: TGTGCCAGCAGCAAATTTAGTTACGAGCAGTACTTC. It specifies CASSKFSYEQYF.

CDR3 nucleotides: TGCAGCGCCGAAGGGCCGAGTAGCGGGAGGGCAAATGAGCAGTTCTTC. Translating gives CSAEGPSSGRANEQFF. This chain links TRBV29-1 with TRBJ2-1, with 11 bases fitting TRBD2. There are 16 residues in the CDR3. In germline, CDR1 is SQVTM, CDR2 ANQGSEA. The trim removed 7 bases at V and 7 bases at J, leaving 15 bases unmatched.

This clonotype has a handful of counts. The chain joins TRBV4-3 to TRBJ2-7, with TRBD2 matching over 13 bases. Unmatched junction bases numbered 4, after V lost 3 bases and J lost 5 bases. CDR1 LGHNA and CDR2 YSLEER come from the germline V gene. The length of the CDR3 is 15 residues. As DNA, the CDR3 is TGCGCCAGCAGCCACACACTAGCGGGAGGGAACGAGCAGTACTTC. It translates to CASSHTLAGGNEQYF.

In this sample, this clonotype turned up many times. The chain combines TRBV6-5 with TRBJ1-6; D ambiguous. The CDR3 covers 16 residues. V dropped 5 bases and J dropped 0 bases, with 11 bases sitting between them. Germline CDR1 and CDR2: MNHEY and SVGAGI. The CDR3: CASSLMHSSYNSPLHF. The CDR3 region has the DNA TGTGCCAGCAGTCTCATGCATAGCTCCTATAATTCACCCCTCCACTTT.

The chain is built from TRBV6-2 or TRBV6-3 and TRBJ2-7; 7 bases agree with TRBD2. Germline CDR1 and CDR2: MNHEY and SVGEGT. The ends lost 6 bases at V and 0 bases at J; junction bases unmatched: 5. This CDR3 region has 14 residues. DNA for the CDR3: TGTGCCAGCAGCCTAGCGGAGTTCTCCTACGAGCAGTACTTC. Translated, it gives CASSLAEFSYEQYF.

This clonotype was detected only a few times. The chain employs TRBV5-5 and TRBJ1-1; possible D gene TRBD1, 5 bases. V lost 3 bases and J lost 3, with 18 bases in between. CDR1 SGHKS and CDR2 YYEKEE come from the germline V gene (reference sequence). The CDR3 sequence is 16 residues long. CDR3 nucleotides: TGTGCCAGCAGCTGGGACGTAGGCGAGGCGTACACTGAAGCTTTCTTT. Protein product: CASSWDVGEAYTEAFF.

V gene TRBV20-1 combines with J gene TRBJ2-7, with 14 bases lining up with TRBD2. Germline V gives CDR1 DFQATT, CDR2 SNEGSKA (reference sequence). This CDR3 has 20 residues. Trimming removed 4 bases from V and 0 bases from J; junction bases left unmatched: 17. The CDR3 DNA sequence: TGCAGTGCTAAACCAAGCCGGGGACTAGCGGGAGTCCCCAACTCCTACGAGCAGTACTTC. It translates to CSAKPSRGLAGVPNSYEQYF.

This clonotype was recorded at least ten times. The chain has TRBV6-2 or TRBV6-3 and TRBJ2-7, with D possibly matching TRBD1 (6 bases). V lost 2 bases, J lost 3 bases, and 14 bases lay in between. CDR3 size: 15 residues. CDR1 and CDR2 (germline): MNHEY, SVGEGT. This CDR3 is CASSYQGYGYYEQYF. The DNA for the CDR3 is TGTGCCAGCAGTTACCAGGGGTACGGTTACTACGAGCAGTACTTC.

In its sample, this clonotype was seen a few times. The V call is TRBV7-9, the J call TRBJ2-3, with D perhaps matching TRBD1 (5 bases). Germline loops: CDR1 SEHNR, CDR2 FQNEAQ (reference sequence). The CDR3 length is 13 residues. V was shortened by 5 bases and J by 3 bases, with 9 bases between the two germline ends. CDR3 sequence reads: CASSGARTDTQYF. CDR3 DNA sequence: TGTGCCAGCAGCGGGGCGAGGACAGATACGCAGTATTTT.

This chain links TRBV25-1 with TRBJ2-2, with TRBD2 matching 10 bases. J lost 6 bases, V lost 5 bases, and 6 bases had no gene match. CDR1 is MGHDK and CDR2 is SYGVNS in the germline V gene. The CDR3 extends over 15 amino acids. The CDR3 loop is CASSSAGGPPGELFF. In nucleotides, the CDR3 is TGTGCCAGCAGTTCAGCGGGAGGGCCACCCGGGGAGCTGTTTTTT.